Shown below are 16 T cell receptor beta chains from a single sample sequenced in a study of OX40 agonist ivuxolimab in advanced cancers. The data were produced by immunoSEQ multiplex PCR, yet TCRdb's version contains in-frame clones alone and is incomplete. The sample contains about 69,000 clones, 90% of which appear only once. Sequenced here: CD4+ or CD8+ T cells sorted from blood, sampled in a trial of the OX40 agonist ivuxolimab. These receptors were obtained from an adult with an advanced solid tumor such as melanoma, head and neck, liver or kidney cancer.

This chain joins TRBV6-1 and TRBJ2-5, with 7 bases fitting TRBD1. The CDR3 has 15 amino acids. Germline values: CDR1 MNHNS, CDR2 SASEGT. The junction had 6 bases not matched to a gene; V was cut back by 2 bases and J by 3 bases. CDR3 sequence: CASSEMFGTEETQYF. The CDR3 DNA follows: TGTGCCAGCAGTGAAATGTTTGGGACAGAAGAGACCCAGTACTTC.

In DNA form, the CDR3 reads TGTGCCAGCTCACCGGGCCTCTCAGAGACCCAGTACTTC. It codes for CASSPGLSETQYF. The chain carries TRBV18 and TRBJ2-5; D unresolved. Germline-derived CDR1 and CDR2 are KGHSH and LQKENI. The CDR3 runs to 13 residues. V was shortened by 3 bases and J by 4 bases, with 9 bases between the two germline ends.

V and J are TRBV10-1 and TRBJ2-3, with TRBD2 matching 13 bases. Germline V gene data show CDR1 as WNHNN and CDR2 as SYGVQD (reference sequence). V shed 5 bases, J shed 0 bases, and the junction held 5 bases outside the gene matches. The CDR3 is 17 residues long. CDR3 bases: TGCGCCAGCAGTACCGGGACTAGCGGGAAAAGCACAGATACGCAGTATTTT. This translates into CASSTGTSGKSTDTQYF.

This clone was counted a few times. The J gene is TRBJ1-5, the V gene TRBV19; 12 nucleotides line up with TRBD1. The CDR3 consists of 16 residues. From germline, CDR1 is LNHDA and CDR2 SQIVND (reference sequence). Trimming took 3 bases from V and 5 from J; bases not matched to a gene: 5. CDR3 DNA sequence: TGTGCCAGTAGTATGGTGGGACAGGGGGCACATCAGCCCCAGCATTTT. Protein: CASSMVGQGAHQPQHF.

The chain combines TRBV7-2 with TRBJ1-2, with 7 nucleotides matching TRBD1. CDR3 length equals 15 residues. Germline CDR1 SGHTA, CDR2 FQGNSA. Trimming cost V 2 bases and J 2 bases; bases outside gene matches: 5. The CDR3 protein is CASSLRGQTNYGYTF. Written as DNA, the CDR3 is TGTGCCAGCAGCTTACGGGGACAGACGAACTATGGCTACACCTTC.

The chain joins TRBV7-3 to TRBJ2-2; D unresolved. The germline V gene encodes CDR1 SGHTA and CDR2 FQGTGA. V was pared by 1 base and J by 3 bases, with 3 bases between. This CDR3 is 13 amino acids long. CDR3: CASSLRDTGELFF. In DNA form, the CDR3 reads TGTGCCAGCAGCTTAAGGGACACCGGGGAGCTGTTTTTT. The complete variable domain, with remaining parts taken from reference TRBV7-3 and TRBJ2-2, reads GAGVSQTPSNKVTEKGKYVELRCDPISGHTALYWYRQSLGQGPEFLIYFQGTGAADDSGLPNDRFFAVRPEGSVSTLKIQRTERGDSAVYLCASSLRDTGELFFGEGSRLTVL.

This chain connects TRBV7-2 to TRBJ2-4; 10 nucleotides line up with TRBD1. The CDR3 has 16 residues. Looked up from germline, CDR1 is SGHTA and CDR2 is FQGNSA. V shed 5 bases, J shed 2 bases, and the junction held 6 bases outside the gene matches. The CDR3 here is CASSPDRGPPKNIQYF. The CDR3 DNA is TGTGCCAGCAGCCCTGACAGGGGGCCTCCCAAAAACATTCAGTACTTC.

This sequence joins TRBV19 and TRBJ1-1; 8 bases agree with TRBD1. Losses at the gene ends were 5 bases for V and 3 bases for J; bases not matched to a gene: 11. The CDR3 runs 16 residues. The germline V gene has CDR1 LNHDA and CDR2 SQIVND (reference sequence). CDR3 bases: TGTGCCAGTAGTCCCTCCCCGGGACAGGCATACACTGAAGCTTTCTTT. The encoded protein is CASSPSPGQAYTEAFF. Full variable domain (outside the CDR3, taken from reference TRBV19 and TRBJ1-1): DGGITQSPKYLFRKEGQNVTLSCEQNLNHDAMYWYRQDPGQGLRLIYYSQIVNDFQKGDIAEGYSVSREKKESFPLTVTSAQKNPTAFYLCASSPSPGQAYTEAFFGQGTRLTVV.

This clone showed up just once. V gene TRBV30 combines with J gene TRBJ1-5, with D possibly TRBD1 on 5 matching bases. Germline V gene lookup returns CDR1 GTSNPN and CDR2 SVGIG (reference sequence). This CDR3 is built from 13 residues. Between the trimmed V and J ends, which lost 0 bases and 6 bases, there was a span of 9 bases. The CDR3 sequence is CAWSVGASQPQHF. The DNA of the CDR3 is TGTGCCTGGAGTGTCGGGGCCAGTCAGCCCCAGCATTTT.

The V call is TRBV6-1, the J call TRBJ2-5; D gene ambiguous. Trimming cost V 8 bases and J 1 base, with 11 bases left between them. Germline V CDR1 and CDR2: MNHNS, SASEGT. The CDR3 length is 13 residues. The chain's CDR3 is CASLRSSQETQYF. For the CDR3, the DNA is TGTGCCAGCCTCCGGAGCAGCCAAGAGACCCAGTACTTC.

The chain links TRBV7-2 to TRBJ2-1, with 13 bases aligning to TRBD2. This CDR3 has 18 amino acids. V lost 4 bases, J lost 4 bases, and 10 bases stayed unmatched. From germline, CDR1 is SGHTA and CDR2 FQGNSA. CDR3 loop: CASSSPRTSGSWYNEQFF. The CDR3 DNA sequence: TGTGCCAGCAGCTCCCCCAGGACTAGCGGGAGTTGGTACAATGAGCAGTTCTTC.

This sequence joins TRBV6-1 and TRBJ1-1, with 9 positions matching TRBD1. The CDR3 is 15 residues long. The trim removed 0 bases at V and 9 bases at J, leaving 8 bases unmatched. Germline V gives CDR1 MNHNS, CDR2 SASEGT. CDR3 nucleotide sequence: TGTGCCAGCAGTGAAGCACCGGGACAGGGAACCCAAGCTTTCTTT. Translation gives CASSEAPGQGTQAFF.

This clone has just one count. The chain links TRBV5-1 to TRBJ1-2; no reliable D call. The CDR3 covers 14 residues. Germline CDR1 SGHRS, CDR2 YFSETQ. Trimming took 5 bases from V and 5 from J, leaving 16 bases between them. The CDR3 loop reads CASSTGLPAYGYTF. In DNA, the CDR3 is TGCGCCAGCAGTACGGGTCTTCCCGCTTATGGCTACACCTTC.

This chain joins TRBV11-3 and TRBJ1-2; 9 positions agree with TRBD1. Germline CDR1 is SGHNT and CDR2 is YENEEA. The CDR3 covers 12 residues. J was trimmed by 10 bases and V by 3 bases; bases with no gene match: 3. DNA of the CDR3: TGTGCCAGCAGCTTGGACAGGGGTGCCTACACCTTC. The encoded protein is CASSLDRGAYTF.

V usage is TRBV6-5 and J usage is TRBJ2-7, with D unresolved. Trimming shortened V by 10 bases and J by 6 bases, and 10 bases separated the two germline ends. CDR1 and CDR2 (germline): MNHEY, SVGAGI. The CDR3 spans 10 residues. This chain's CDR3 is CATSDGEQYF. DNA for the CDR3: TGTGCCACGTCGGACGGCGAGCAGTACTTC.

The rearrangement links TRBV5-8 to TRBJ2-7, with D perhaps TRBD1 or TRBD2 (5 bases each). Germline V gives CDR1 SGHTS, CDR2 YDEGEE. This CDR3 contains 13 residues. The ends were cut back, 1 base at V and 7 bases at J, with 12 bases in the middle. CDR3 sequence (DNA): TGTGCCAGCAGCTTGCACGGGGCGCGGGAGCAGTACTTC. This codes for CASSLHGAREQYF.